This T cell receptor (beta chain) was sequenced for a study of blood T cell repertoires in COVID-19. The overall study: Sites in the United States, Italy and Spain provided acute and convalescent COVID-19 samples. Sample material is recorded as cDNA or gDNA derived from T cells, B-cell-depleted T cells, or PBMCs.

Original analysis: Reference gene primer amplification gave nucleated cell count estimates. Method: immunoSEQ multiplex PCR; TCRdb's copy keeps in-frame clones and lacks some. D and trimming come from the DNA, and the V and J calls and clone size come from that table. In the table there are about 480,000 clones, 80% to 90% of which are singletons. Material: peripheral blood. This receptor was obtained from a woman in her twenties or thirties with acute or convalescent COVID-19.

CDR3 nucleotides: TGTGCCAGCAGCGCTCCCAGTGAACAGGGGGCCTCCTATAATTCACCCCTCCACTTT. Protein product: CASSAPSEQGASYNSPLHF. The V gene is TRBV9, the J gene TRBJ1-6; TRBD1 matches at 9 bases. CDR3 length equals 19 residues. CDR1 and CDR2 (germline): SGDLS, YYNGEE. The V gene end was trimmed by 3 bases and the J gene end by 0 bases; junction bases not matched to a gene: 10.